The sequence of this T cell receptor beta chain was determined in a study of breast tumors, draining lymph nodes, adjacent tissues. CDR1 and CDR2 from the germline V gene are SGHTA and FQGTGA. The CDR3 length is 15 residues. With 4 bases clipped from V and 5 bases from J, the junction kept 5 bases outside the gene matches. Study observations and caveats: Tumor T cell lymph node origin was a supported hypothesis, not proven. Data fit most tumor T cells coming from lymph node, expanding in tumor. Compared with basal-like, luminal-like tumors shared significantly more repertoire with nontumor tissue.

At least ten counts were recorded for this clonotype. Its antigen is unidentified. Using its own MiXCR run on the multiplex PCR reads, TCRdb lists one record per CDR3 protein. In the table there are 45,000 to 60,000 distinct CDR3 sequences, more than 20% of which are singletons. V usage is TRBV7-3 and J usage is TRBJ2-3; TRBD2 agrees at 11 bases. Material: breast tumor tissue. The sequence derives from a female donor with breast cancer. Some clones in this sample may be carry-over from other donors' samples. DNA of the CDR3: TGTGCCAGCAGCTCAACTAGCGGGGGCCGAGATACGCAGTATTTT. It translates to CASSSTSGGRDTQYF.